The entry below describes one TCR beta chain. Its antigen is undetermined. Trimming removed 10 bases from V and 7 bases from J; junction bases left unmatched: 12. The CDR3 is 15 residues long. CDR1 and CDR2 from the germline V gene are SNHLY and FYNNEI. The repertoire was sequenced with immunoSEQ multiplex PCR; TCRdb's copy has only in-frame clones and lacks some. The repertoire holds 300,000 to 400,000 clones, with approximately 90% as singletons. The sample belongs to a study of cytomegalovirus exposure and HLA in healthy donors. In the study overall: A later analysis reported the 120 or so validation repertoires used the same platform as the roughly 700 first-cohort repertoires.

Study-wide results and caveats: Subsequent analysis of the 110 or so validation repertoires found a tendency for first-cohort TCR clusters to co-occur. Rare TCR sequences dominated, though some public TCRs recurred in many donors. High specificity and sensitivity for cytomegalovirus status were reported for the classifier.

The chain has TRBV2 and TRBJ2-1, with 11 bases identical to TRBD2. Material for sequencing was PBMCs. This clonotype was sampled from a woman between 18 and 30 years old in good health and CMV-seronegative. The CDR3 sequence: CATIPSGRLGNEQFF. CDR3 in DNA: TGTGCCACCATTCCTAGCGGGAGGCTAGGTAATGAGCAGTTCTTC.